This TCR beta chain was sequenced during a study of T-cell memory formation after mild COVID-19. The wider study: The study found TCR clusters largely donor specific.

UMIs and sample barcodes were carried by the TCR alpha and TCR beta cDNA libraries that 5'RACE produced using constant-segment primers. TCRdb re-called the 5' RACE reads through MiXCR, storing one row per CDR3 protein. The repertoire consists of about 150,000 distinct CDR3 sequences, with under 15% occurring once and the leading ten covering roughly 3.4%. Only a few counts were recorded for this clonotype. Germline V lookup: CDR1 SEHNR, CDR2 FQNEAQ (reference sequence). This CDR3 spans 14 amino acids. V was clipped by 5 bases and J by 5 bases; unmatched bases: 6. The chain joins TRBV7-9 to TRBJ1-1, with 9 bases identical to TRBD1. This clonotype was obtained from a man aged 18 to 35 who had mild COVID-19 (a few samples of this study predate the infection). Cell type and time point are not known. The sequenced material came from PBMCs or a T cell subset sorted from them (not recorded which). The CDR3 DNA reads as TGTGCCAGCAGCACAGGGGGCTTGGAAACTGAAGCTTTCTTT. Translating gives CASSTGGLETEAFF.